The 22 T cell receptor beta chains in this list originate from one sample, sequenced in a study of T-cell memory formation after mild COVID-19. TCRdb called the 5' RACE reads again in MiXCR, with one record for every CDR3 protein. The sample shows a few hundred thousand distinct CDR3 sequences, roughly 20% of them seen only once. Source material: PBMCs or a T cell subset sorted from them (not recorded which). All receptors come from a man younger than 35 who had mild COVID-19 (a few samples of this study predate the infection). Cell type and time point are not known.

This clonotype was seen more than once but under ten times. V is TRBV9 and J is TRBJ2-5; 7 bases map to TRBD1. The CDR3 consists of 13 residues. After removal of 5 bases from V and 9 bases from J, the junction contained 10 bases not matched to a gene. Per germline, CDR1 SGDLS and CDR2 YYNGEE. CDR3 amino acids: CASSLQGQSSQYF. CDR3 sequence (DNA): TGTGCCAGCAGTCTACAGGGGCAGTCGTCCCAGTACTTC.

This rearrangement joins TRBV4-1 to TRBJ2-1; no definite D call. The length of the CDR3 is 16 residues. Germline V lookup: CDR1 MGHRA, CDR2 YSYEKL. The V end was cut by 1 base, the J end by 0 bases, with 10 bases between. The CDR3 nucleotides read TGCGCCAGCAGCCAAGGGGTACAGCACTCCTACAATGAGCAGTTCTTC. Its protein product is CASSQGVQHSYNEQFF.

This clonotype was counted a few times. The chain recombines TRBV6-1 with TRBJ2-4; 7 bases align to TRBD2. Trimming at V came to 7 bases and at J to 6 bases, leaving 9 bases not matched to a gene. Germline V lookup: CDR1 MNHNS, CDR2 SASEGT. This CDR3 is built from 14 residues. The CDR3 bases are TGTGCCAGCACGTGGGGGGGAGGGAGAAACATTCAGTACTTC. Its translation: CASTWGGGRNIQYF.

The genes are TRBV5-1 and TRBJ1-1, with D uncertain. CDR1 and CDR2 (germline): SGHRS, YFSETQ. The CDR3 totals 13 residues. V lost 5 bases and J 1 base, leaving 9 bases between the germline ends. CDR3 nucleotides: TGCGCCAGCAGTGTTCAGACGAACACTGAAGCTTTCTTT. Its translation is CASSVQTNTEAFF. The variable domain in full, completed from reference TRBV5-1 and TRBJ1-1, reads KAGVTQTPRYLIKTRGQQVTLSCSPISGHRSVSWYQQTPGQGLQFLFEYFSETQRNKGNFPGRFSGRQFSNSRSEMNVSTLELGDSALYLCASSVQTNTEAFFGQGTRLTVV.

With regard to this clonotype: One end of the junction fails to match germline, which may point to a read error. The chain carries TRBV12-5 and TRBJ2-5; 9 bases agree with TRBD2. The CDR3 contains 16 residues. In germline, CDR1 is LGHNT, CDR2 FRNRAP. CDR3 loop: CASGLSGSGGGETQCF. In DNA form, the CDR3 reads TGTGCTAGTGGTTTGAGTGGTAGCGGGGGAGGAGAGACCCAGTGCTTC.

The V call is TRBV20-1, the J call TRBJ2-6; 7 nucleotides align to TRBD1. The CDR3 spans 14 residues. In germline, CDR1 is DFQATT, CDR2 SNEGSKA (reference sequence). With 6 bases clipped from V and 2 bases from J, the junction kept 4 bases outside the gene matches. The CDR3 sequence is CSAGQGAGANVLTF. As DNA, the CDR3 is TGCAGTGCGGGGCAGGGGGCTGGGGCCAACGTCCTGACTTTC.

Only a few counts were recorded for this clonotype. This chain joins TRBV11-2 and TRBJ1-6; the D is unclear. The CDR3 loop spans 16 amino acids. Germline CDR1 reads SGHAT; CDR2 reads FQNNGV. V was cut by 0 bases and J by 8 bases, with 14 bases left in between. In DNA, the CDR3 is TGTGCCAGCAGCTTAGAGCTGGGAAAAGTGGATTCACCCCTCCACTTT. Amino acid sequence: CASSLELGKVDSPLHF.

The rearrangement joins TRBV7-9 to TRBJ1-1; D remains unclear. Trimming shortened V by 4 bases and J by 0 bases, and 9 bases separated the two germline ends. CDR3 length: 14 residues. Germline-derived CDR1 and CDR2 are SEHNR and FQNEAQ (reference sequence). The CDR3 here is CASSSGFMNTEAFF. The CDR3 bases are TGTGCCAGCAGCTCCGGATTCATGAACACTGAAGCTTTCTTT.

The rearrangement joins TRBV19 to TRBJ2-7; 7 bases are a match to TRBD2. This CDR3 comprises 14 residues. Germline lookup yields CDR1 LNHDA and CDR2 SQIVND (reference sequence). The V gene end was trimmed by 7 bases and the J gene end by 0 bases; junction bases not matched to a gene: 6. The CDR3 coding sequence is TGTGCCAGTACCCGGTCGGGGGGCTCCTACGAGCAGTACTTC. It translates to CASTRSGGSYEQYF.

This clonotype was found a few times. J is TRBJ2-3 and V is TRBV7-8; a possible D gene is TRBD1 (5 bases). Trimming left V 5 bases short and J 6 bases short, with 12 bases between. The germline CDR1 and CDR2 sequences are SGHVS and FQNEAQ. CDR3 length: 13 residues. CDR3 protein: CASSTRQTDTQYF. In DNA, the CDR3 is TGTGCCAGCAGCACGAGACAGACGGATACGCAGTATTTT.

This clonotype was seen a handful of times. The chain is built from TRBV28 and TRBJ2-1; 7 bases align to TRBD1. This CDR3 is 15 amino acids long. With 2 bases clipped from V and 7 bases from J, the junction kept 8 bases outside the gene matches. CDR1 and CDR2 from the germline V gene are MDHEN and SYDVKM. CDR3 nucleotides: TGTGCCAGCAGTTTAGGATGGGACAGACAAAATGAGCAGTTCTTC. Amino acids: CASSLGWDRQNEQFF.

The chain's CDR3 is CASSLFTGGETQYF. The CDR3 bases are TGTGCCAGCAGTTTATTTACAGGGGGAGAGACCCAGTACTTC. This chain uses TRBV28 with TRBJ2-5, with 8 positions matching TRBD1. The germline V gene encodes CDR1 MDHEN and CDR2 SYDVKM. V lost 1 base to trimming and J lost 4 bases; unmatched junction nucleotides: 2. CDR3 length: 14 residues.

The chain employs TRBV19 and TRBJ1-5, with unresolved D. V was trimmed by 4 bases and J by 0 bases, leaving 10 bases between them. The germline V gene has CDR1 LNHDA and CDR2 SQIVND (reference sequence). The CDR3 covers 15 residues. The CDR3 DNA follows: TGTGCCAGTAGTACCAGTACCTATAGCAATCAGCCCCAGCATTTT. Residues: CASSTSTYSNQPQHF.

The V gene is TRBV28, the J gene TRBJ2-1; no reliable D call. Germline CDR1 and CDR2: MDHEN and SYDVKM. V was cut by 2 bases and J by 2 bases, with 10 bases left in between. This CDR3 region has 15 residues. CDR3: CASSLASNPYNEQFF. The CDR3, as DNA: TGTGCCAGCAGTTTAGCTAGTAATCCCTACAATGAGCAGTTCTTC.

This sequence joins TRBV27 and TRBJ2-5, with D maybe TRBD1 (6 bases). Germline lookup yields CDR1 MNHEY and CDR2 SMNVEV (reference sequence). This CDR3 comprises 15 residues. V was cut by 1 base and J by 2 bases, with 11 bases left in between. For the CDR3, the DNA is TGTGCCAGCAGTTTATGGGCCGGGACACAAGAGACCCAGTACTTC. It specifies CASSLWAGTQETQYF.

The chain employs TRBV3-1 and TRBJ2-5; no clear D gene. Germline V gene lookup returns CDR1 LGHDT and CDR2 YNNKEL (reference sequence). The V end lost 6 bases, the J end lost 5 bases, and 19 bases lay between the germline ends. The CDR3 is made up of 15 amino acids. The DNA of the CDR3 is TGTGCCAGCAGAAAGAAGGACGCCGGCGGTGAGACCCAGTACTTC. Protein sequence: CASRKKDAGGETQYF.

The J gene is TRBJ1-1, the V gene TRBV4-1; 11 bases match TRBD1. Germline V CDR1 and CDR2: MGHRA, YSYEKL. V lost 4 bases and J lost 11; bases outside the gene matches: 18. The CDR3 sequence is 17 residues long. The CDR3 reads CASSPISGTGGTPRAFF. The CDR3 DNA reads TGCGCCAGCAGCCCCATCAGCGGGACAGGGGGTACCCCCAGGGCTTTCTTT.

This clonotype is a singleton in its sample. The gene calls are TRBV3-1 and TRBJ2-3, with D possibly TRBD1 on 6 matching bases. This CDR3 has 15 amino acids. Looked up from germline, CDR1 is LGHDT and CDR2 is YNNKEL (reference sequence). Trimming took 5 bases from V and 3 from J, leaving 15 bases between them. The CDR3 is CASSSQGGGTDTQYF. CDR3 DNA sequence: TGTGCCAGCAGCTCACAGGGTGGGGGAACAGATACGCAGTATTTT.

V and J are TRBV2 and TRBJ1-1; D gene ambiguous. This CDR3 region has 13 residues. The V end lost 2 bases, the J end lost 0 bases, and 4 bases lay between the germline ends. CDR1 is SNHLY, CDR2 FYNNEI, per germline. The CDR3 coding sequence is TGTGCCAGCAGTGAACTTCTGAACACTGAAGCTTTCTTT. It codes for CASSELLNTEAFF.

This clonotype occurred a few times. The chain has TRBV9 and TRBJ2-1; D gene unclear. CDR3 size: 17 residues. CDR1 and CDR2 (germline): SGDLS, YYNGEE. Trimming stripped 4 bases from V and 0 bases from J, with 17 bases between. In nucleotides, the CDR3 is TGTGCCAGCAGCCCCCGAGACATACTGAGCTCCTACAATGAGCAGTTCTTC. This translates into CASSPRDILSSYNEQFF.

The chain uses TRBV10-3 and TRBJ2-7, with 9 positions matching TRBD2. V lost 6 bases to trimming and J lost 2 bases; unmatched junction nucleotides: 5. CDR1 and CDR2 (germline): ENHRY, SYGVKD. This CDR3 comprises 14 residues. CDR3 coding DNA: TGTGCCATCAGCGAGCGGGGGGCTACCTACGAGCAGTACGTC. Its translation: CAISERGATYEQYV.

The chain uses TRBV6-6 and TRBJ2-7, with 8 positions matching TRBD2. J was trimmed by 3 bases and V by 3 bases; bases with no gene match: 4. This CDR3 is 14 amino acids long. Germline CDR1 is MNHNY and CDR2 is SVGAGI (reference sequence). The CDR3 region is CASSYAAGDYEQYV. In DNA form, the CDR3 reads TGTGCCAGCAGTTATGCAGCGGGGGACTACGAGCAGTACGTC.